This T cell receptor (beta chain) was profiled in a study of spatial heterogeneity in lung cancer. Regarding the study as a whole: The study found that expanded intratumoral alpha and beta TCR counts tracked tumor mutation counts.

The time point was: sample taken at primary tumor resection. This clonotype was seen at least ten times. No antigen is known for it. With the library built for alpha chains, this beta chain is off target and its frequency is not meaningful. TCRdb used MiXCR to reprocess the 5' RACE reads, holding one entry per CDR3 protein. This sample has approximately 18,000 distinct CDR3 sequences, with roughly 5.7% found just once. The TCR sequence derives from a female donor with early-stage non-small cell lung cancer. Sample: lung tumor tissue, taken at surgery.

The CDR3 spells CASSSGLAADTQYF. DNA of the CDR3: TGCGCCAGCAGCTCGGGACTAGCCGCAGATACGCAGTATTTT. V gene TRBV5-1 combines with J gene TRBJ2-3; 9 nucleotides align to TRBD2. CDR3 length: 14 amino acids. With V trimmed by 3 bases and J by 4 bases, 3 bases remained unmatched. Germline CDR1 is SGHRS and CDR2 is YFSETQ.